This T cell receptor (beta chain) was profiled in a study of control samples from healthy donors and cancer patients. Data came from immunoSEQ multiplex PCR; TCRdb stores just in-frame clones and leaves some out. The sample gives 150,000 to 200,000 clones, more than 80% of which show up once; around 1.5% is in the top ten. The CDR3 is 16 residues long. V lost 3 bases, J lost 8 bases, and 10 bases stayed unmatched. Germline loops: CDR1 LNHDA, CDR2 SQIVND (reference sequence). The sequence came from a man aged 25 to 40 in good health. The sequenced sample consisted of blood. The chain combines TRBV19 with TRBJ1-6; 7 positions match TRBD1. The CDR3 DNA reads as TGTGCCAGTAGTATTAATCCGGGACAGCGGGATTCACCCCTCCACTTT. It yields the protein CASSINPGQRDSPLHF.